The next 4 T cell receptor beta chains were all read from a single sample in a study of read filtering for tumor transcriptome and immune sequencing. This library used roughly 400 ng RNA and molecular barcoded adaptors spanning alpha/delta and beta/gamma chains. Using its own MiXCR run on the reads, TCRdb lists one record per CDR3 protein. The sample records 130,000 or so distinct CDR3 sequences, about 12% being singletons. Sequencing was done on a sample of a population of CD138-negative cells sorted from bone marrow. These receptors originate from a donor aged 40 or over with multiple myeloma.

On this clonotype itself: A much larger clonotype is one base distant, so this may be a read error. This chain connects TRBV4-1 to TRBJ2-7; 10 bases are shared with TRBD2. The germline V gene encodes CDR1 MGHRA and CDR2 YSYEKL. The J segment lost 4 bases and the V segment lost 0 bases, leaving 3 bases of the junction unmatched. The CDR3 length is 15 residues. CDR3 residues: CASSQEASGSYEQYF. Written as DNA, the CDR3 is TGCGCCAGCAGCCAAGAGGCTAGCGGGAGTTACGAGCAGTACTTC.

This clonotype was picked up many times. This chain links TRBV20-1 with TRBJ2-1; TRBD2 matches at 8 bases. The CDR3 spans 13 residues. Germline assignment: CDR1 DFQATT and CDR2 SNEGSKA (reference sequence). The CDR3 nucleotides are TGCGGATATACTAGCGGAGACGACAATGAGCAGTTCTTC. Translation gives CGYTSGDDNEQFF.

This clonotype was observed many times. The chain uses TRBV7-9 and TRBJ2-7; no clear D gene. Germline V gene lookup returns CDR1 SEHNR and CDR2 FQNEAQ (reference sequence). V lost 4 bases and J 3 bases, leaving 19 bases between the germline ends. The CDR3 has 16 amino acids. DNA for the CDR3: TGTGCCAGCAGCTCAACTATACGGATCCCCAGCTACGAGCAGTACTTC. It translates to CASSSTIRIPSYEQYF.

This clonotype was picked up many times. The chain is built from TRBV11-2 and TRBJ2-7; D gene uncertain. CDR3 length equals 13 residues. Trimming removed 0 bases from V and 6 bases from J, with 9 bases in between. Germline V gene sequence: CDR1 SGHAT, CDR2 FQNNGV. CDR3 in amino acids: CASSLDAPSEQYF. DNA of the CDR3: TGTGCCAGCAGCTTAGACGCCCCAAGCGAGCAGTACTTC.